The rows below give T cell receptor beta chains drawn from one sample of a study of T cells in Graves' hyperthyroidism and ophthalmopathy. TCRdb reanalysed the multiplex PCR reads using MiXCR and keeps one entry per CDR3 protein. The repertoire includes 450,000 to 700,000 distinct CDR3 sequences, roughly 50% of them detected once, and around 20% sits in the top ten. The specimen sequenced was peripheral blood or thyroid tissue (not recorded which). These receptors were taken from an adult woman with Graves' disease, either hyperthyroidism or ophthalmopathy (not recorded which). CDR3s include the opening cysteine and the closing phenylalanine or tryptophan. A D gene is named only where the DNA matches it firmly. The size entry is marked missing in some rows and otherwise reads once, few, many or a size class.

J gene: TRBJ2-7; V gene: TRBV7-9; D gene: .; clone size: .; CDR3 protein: CASSQDFGTSEQYF; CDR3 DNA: TGTGCCAGCAGCCAAGATTTTGGGACATCCGAGCAGTACTTC
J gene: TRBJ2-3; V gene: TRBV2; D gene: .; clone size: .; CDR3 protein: CASSEGEIPDTQYF; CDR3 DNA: TGTGCCAGCAGTGAAGGGGAAATCCCAGATACGCAGTATTTT
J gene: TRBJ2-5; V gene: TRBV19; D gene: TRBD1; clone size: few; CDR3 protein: CASSIIGGQGVGSETQYF; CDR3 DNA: TGTGCCAGTAGTATTATTGGAGGACAGGGAGTAGGTTCGGAGACCCAGTACTTC
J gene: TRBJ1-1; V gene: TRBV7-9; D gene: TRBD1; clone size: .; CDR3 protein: CASSRRGLGTEAFF; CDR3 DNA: TGTGCCAGCAGCCGTAGGGGGCTCGGCACTGAAGCTTTCTTT
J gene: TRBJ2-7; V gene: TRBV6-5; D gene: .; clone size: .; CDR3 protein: CASSYKTDSYEQYF; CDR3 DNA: TGTGCCAGCAGTTATAAAACAGACTCCTACGAGCAGTACTTC
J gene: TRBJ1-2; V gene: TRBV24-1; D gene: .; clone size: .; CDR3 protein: CATSDLGGTGYTF; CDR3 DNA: TGTGCCACCAGTGATTTAGGGGGAACTGGCTACACCTTC
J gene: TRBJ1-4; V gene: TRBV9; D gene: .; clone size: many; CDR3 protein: CASSEDLGTPGYGEKLFF; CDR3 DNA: TGTGCCAGCAGCGAGGATCTCGGGACACCCGGCTATGGTGAAAAACTGTTTTTT
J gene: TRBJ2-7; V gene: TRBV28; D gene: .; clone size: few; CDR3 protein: CASSLASPYEQYF; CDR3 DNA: TGTGCCAGCAGTTTGGCAAGCCCCTACGAGCAGTACTTC
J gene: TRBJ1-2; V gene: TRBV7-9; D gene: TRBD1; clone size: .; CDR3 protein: CASSLTGQGLFGYTF; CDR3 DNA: TGTGCCAGCAGCTTAACAGGACAGGGGTTGTTTGGCTACACCTTC
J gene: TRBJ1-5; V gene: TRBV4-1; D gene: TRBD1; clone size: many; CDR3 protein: CASSPPRDRVIPQHF; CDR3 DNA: TGCGCCAGCAGCCCGCCCCGGGACAGGGTAATACCCCAGCATTTT
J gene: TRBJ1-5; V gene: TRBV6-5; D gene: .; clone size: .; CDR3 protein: CASSYSFSNQPQHF; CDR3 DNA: TGTGCCAGCAGTTACTCGTTTAGCAATCAGCCCCAGCATTTT
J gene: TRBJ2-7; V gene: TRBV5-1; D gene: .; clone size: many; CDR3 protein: CASSLGEGEAPRYF; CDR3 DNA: TGCGCCAGCAGCTTGGGGGAGGGGGAGGCCCCCCGGTACTTC
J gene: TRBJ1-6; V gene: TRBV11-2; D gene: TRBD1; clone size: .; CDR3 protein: CASSLAGGNNSSLHF; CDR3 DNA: TGTGCCAGCAGCTTAGCAGGGGGCAATAATTCATCCCTCCACTTT
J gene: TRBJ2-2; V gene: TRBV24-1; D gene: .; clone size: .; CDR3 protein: CATSDLGRPNTGELFF; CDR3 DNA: TGTGCCACCAGTGATTTGGGCAGACCGAACACCGGGGAGCTGTTTTTT
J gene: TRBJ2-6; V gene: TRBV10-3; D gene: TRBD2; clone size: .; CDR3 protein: CAITSLAGGPDGANVLTF; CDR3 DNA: TGTGCCATCACCTCACTAGCGGGAGGGCCGGATGGGGCCAACGTCCTGACTTTC
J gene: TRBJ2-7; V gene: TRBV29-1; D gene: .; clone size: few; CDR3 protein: CSVGEGHSYEQYF; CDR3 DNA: TGCAGCGTTGGAGAGGGCCACTCCTACGAGCAGTACTTC
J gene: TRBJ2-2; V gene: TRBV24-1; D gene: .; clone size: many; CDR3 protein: CATRTRTGELFF; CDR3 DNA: TGTGCCACTCGGACGAGGACCGGGGAGCTGTTTTTT
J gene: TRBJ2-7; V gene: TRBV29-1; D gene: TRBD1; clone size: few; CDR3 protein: CSVERASRTGSYEQYF; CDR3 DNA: TGCAGCGTTGAAAGGGCGTCGCGGACAGGGTCCTACGAGCAGTACTTC
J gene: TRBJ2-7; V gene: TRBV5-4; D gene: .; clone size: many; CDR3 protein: CASSFWLDRTYEQYF; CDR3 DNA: TGTGCCAGCAGCTTTTGGTTGGACCGGACGTACGAGCAGTACTTC
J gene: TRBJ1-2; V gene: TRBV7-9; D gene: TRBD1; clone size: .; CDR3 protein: CASSESTGTYGYTF; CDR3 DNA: TGTGCCAGCAGTGAATCGACAGGGACGTATGGCTACACCTTC
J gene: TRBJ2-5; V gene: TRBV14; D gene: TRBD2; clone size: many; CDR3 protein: CASSQDRLAGPLETQYF; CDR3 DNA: TGTGCCAGCAGCCAAGATCGGCTAGCGGGACCCCTAGAGACCCAGTACTTC
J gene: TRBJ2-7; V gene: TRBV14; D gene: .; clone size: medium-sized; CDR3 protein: CASSHLDSYEQYF; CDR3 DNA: TGTGCCAGCAGCCACCTAGACAGCTACGAGCAGTACTTC
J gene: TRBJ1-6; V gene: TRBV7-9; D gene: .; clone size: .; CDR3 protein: CASSQDTLNNSPLHF; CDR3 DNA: TGTGCCAGCAGCCAGGACACTCTCAATAATTCACCCCTCCACTTT
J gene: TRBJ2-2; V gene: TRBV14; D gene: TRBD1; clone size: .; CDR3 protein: CASSRQRGTVTGSSGELFF; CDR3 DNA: TGTGCCAGCAGCCGCCAAAGGGGCACTGTGACAGGGTCTTCCGGGGAGCTGTTTTTT
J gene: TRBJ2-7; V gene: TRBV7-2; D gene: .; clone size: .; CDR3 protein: CASSGGDRNEQYF; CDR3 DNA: TGTGCCAGCAGCGGAGGGGACCGAAACGAGCAGTACTTC
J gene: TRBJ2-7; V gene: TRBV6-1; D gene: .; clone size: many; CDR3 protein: CASSEVSGDRSSYEQYF; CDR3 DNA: TGTGCCAGCAGTGAAGTATCGGGGGACAGAAGCTCCTACGAGCAGTACTTC
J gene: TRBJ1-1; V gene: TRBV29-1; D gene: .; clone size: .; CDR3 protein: CSGTPGTAEAFF; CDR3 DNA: TGCAGCGGTACCCCAGGGACGGCTGAAGCTTTCTTT
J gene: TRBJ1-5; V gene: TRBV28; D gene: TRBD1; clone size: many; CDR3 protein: CASSPIRGRQPQHF; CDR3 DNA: TGTGCCAGCAGTCCCATCAGGGGGCGGCAGCCCCAGCATTTT
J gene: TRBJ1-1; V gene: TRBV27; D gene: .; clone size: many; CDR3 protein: CASHSANLNTEAFF; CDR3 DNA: TGTGCCAGCCATTCCGCGAATCTGAACACTGAAGCTTTCTTT